This TCR beta chain was recorded in a study of Graves' ophthalmopathy and Graves' hyperthyroidism. RNA transcripts provided the template for amplifying TCR beta CDR3 regions. First-round RT-PCR used HTBI primers; second-round multiplex PCR followed. TCRdb used MiXCR to reprocess the multiplex PCR reads, holding one entry per CDR3 protein. This sample carries around 660,000 distinct CDR3 sequences, 35% to 50% of them seen once, and the ten largest clones take roughly 3%. The CDR3 runs 14 residues. V was trimmed by 0 bases and J by 7 bases, leaving 12 bases between them. The V gene's germline CDR1 is LNHNV and CDR2 YYDKDF (reference sequence).

The sample consisted of peripheral blood. This clonotype originated in an adult man with Graves' ophthalmopathy. V and J are TRBV15 and TRBJ1-2; no clear D gene. CDR3 protein: CATSRDRGLSGYTF. For the CDR3, the DNA is TGTGCCACCAGCAGAGATCGAGGGTTAAGTGGCTACACCTTC. The complete variable domain, with remaining parts taken from reference TRBV15 and TRBJ1-2, reads DAMVIQNPRYQVTQFGKPVTLSCSQTLNHNVMYWYQQKSSQAPKLLFHYYDKDFNNEADTPDNFQSRRPNTSFCFLDIRSPGLGDTAMYLCATSRDRGLSGYTFGSGTRLTVV.